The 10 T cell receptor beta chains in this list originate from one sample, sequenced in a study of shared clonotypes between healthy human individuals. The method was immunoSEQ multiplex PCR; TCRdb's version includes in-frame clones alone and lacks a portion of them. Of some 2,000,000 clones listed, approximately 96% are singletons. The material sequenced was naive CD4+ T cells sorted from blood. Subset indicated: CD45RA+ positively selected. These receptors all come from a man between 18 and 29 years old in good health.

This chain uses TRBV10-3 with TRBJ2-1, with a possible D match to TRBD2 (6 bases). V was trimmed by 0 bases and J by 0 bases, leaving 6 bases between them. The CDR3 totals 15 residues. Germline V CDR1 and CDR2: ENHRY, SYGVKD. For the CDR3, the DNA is TGTGCCATCAGTGAGTCGCGGGACTCCTACAATGAGCAGTTCTTC. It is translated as CAISESRDSYNEQFF.

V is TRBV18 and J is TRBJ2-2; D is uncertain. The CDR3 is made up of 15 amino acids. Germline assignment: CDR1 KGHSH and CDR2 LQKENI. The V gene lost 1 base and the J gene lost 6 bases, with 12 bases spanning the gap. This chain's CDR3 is CASSPQDDFPGELFF. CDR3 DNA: TGTGCCAGCTCACCACAAGACGATTTTCCCGGGGAGCTGTTTTTT.

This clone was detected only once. The CDR3 reads CASSDLTGTEQYF. CDR3 coding DNA: TGTGCCAGCAGTGACTTGACAGGCACCGAGCAGTACTTC. The genes are TRBV6-4 and TRBJ2-7, with D tentatively TRBD1 (6 bases). The V end lost 1 base, the J end lost 6 bases, and 10 bases lay between the germline ends. This CDR3 is built from 13 residues. Germline CDR1 reads MRHNA; CDR2 reads SNTAGT.

The CDR3, as DNA: TGTGCCAGCTTAGGAAGTACCAGGCAAAGGACCACTGAAGCTTTCTTT. Amino acids: CASLGSTRQRTTEAFF. The rearrangement links TRBV28 to TRBJ1-1; D not certain. Trimming stripped 8 bases from V and 4 bases from J, with 23 bases between. Germline V lookup: CDR1 MDHEN, CDR2 SYDVKM. The CDR3 totals 16 residues.

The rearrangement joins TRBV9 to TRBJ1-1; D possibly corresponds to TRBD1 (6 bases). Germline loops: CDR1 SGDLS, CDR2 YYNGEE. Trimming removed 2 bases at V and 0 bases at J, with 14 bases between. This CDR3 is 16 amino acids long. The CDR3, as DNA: TGTGCCAGCAGCGTGGTATCGGGGGCCATGAACACTGAAGCTTTCTTT. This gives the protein CASSVVSGAMNTEAFF.

In nucleotides, the CDR3 is TGTGCCAGCAGCGAGGGAATAGCGTACACAGATACGCAGTATTTT. Translation: CASSEGIAYTDTQYF. The chain combines TRBV9 with TRBJ2-3, with D possibly TRBD2 on 5 matching bases. This CDR3 comprises 15 residues. Trimming removed 3 bases from V and 2 bases from J, with 13 bases in between. The germline V gene has CDR1 SGDLS and CDR2 YYNGEE.

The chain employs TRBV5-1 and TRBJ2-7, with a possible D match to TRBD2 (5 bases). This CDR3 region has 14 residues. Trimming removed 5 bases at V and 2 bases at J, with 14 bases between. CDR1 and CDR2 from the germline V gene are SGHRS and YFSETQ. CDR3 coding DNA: TGCGCCAGCAGTGGGAGTTCAGGCCCCTACGAGCAGTACTTC. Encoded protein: CASSGSSGPYEQYF.

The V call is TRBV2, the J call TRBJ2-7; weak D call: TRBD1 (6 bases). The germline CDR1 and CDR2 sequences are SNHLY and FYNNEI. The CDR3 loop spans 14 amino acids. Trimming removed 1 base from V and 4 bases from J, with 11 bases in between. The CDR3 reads CASSEGIQGYEQYF. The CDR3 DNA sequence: TGTGCCAGCAGTGAAGGGATCCAGGGGTACGAGCAGTACTTC. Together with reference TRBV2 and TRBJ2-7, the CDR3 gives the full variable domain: EPEVTQTPSHQVTQMGQEVILRCVPISNHLYFYWYRQILGQKVEFLVSFYNNEISEKSEIFDDQFSVERPDGSNFTLKIRSTKLEDSAMYFCASSEGIQGYEQYFGPGTRLTVT.

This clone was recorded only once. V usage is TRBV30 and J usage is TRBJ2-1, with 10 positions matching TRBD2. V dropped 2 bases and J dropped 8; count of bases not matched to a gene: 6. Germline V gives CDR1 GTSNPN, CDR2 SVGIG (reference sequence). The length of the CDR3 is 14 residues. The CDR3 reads CAWSRSGGADEQFF. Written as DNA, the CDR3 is TGTGCCTGGAGTAGAAGCGGGGGGGCAGATGAGCAGTTCTTC.

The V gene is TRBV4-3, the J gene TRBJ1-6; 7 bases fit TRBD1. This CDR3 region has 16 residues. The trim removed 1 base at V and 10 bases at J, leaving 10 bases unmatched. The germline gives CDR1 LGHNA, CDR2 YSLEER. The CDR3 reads CASSQVGQEKISPLHF. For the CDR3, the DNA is TGCGCCAGCAGCCAAGTTGGACAGGAGAAAATCTCACCCCTCCACTTT.